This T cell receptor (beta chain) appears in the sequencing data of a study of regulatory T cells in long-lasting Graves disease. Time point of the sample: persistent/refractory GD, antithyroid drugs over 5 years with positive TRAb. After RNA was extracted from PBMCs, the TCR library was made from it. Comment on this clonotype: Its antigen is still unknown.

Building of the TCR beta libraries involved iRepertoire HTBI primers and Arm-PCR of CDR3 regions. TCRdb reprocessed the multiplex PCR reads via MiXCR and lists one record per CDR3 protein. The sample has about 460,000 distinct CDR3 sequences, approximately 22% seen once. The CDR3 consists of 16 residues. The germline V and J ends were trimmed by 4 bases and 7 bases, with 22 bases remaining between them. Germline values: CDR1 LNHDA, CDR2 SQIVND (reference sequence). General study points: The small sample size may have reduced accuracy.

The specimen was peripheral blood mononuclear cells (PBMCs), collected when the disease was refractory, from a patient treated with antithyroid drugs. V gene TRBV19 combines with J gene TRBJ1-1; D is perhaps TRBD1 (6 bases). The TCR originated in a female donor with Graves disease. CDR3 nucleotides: TGTGCCAGTAGTAGCTATACCGGGACACACCCTATTGAAGCTTTCTTT. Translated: CASSSYTGTHPIEAFF.